The 5 T cell receptor beta chains below all came from one sample that was sequenced in a study of CD8 T cells in Susac syndrome. cDNA came from about 0.51 to 1 ug RNA primed by random hexamers. TCRdb ran MiXCR on the immunoSEQ multiplex PCR reads and lists one entry per CDR3 protein. The table includes about 200,000 distinct CDR3 sequences, around 95% detected once. Sequencing was done on a sample of CD4+ T cells from PBMCs. Receptor source: a human donor in good health.

The chain has TRBV6-6 and TRBJ2-4; TRBD2 might be the D (6 bases). This CDR3 is built from 14 residues. Germline V lookup: CDR1 MNHNY, CDR2 SVGAGI (reference sequence). The V end lost 5 bases, the J end lost 8 bases, and 16 bases lay between the germline ends. Here the CDR3 DNA reads TGTGCCAGCAGTCAACCGGCGGGGTCAGACATTCAGTACTTC. Its translation: CASSQPAGSDIQYF.

The chain recombines TRBV29-1 with TRBJ1-3; unclear D gene. Trimming stripped 4 bases from V and 0 bases from J, with 10 bases between. The CDR3 has 14 amino acids. Germline V gene sequence: CDR1 SQVTM, CDR2 ANQGSEA. CDR3 region: CSVVGSHSGNTIYF. In DNA form, the CDR3 reads TGCAGCGTTGTCGGCAGCCACTCTGGAAACACCATATATTTT.

V is TRBV28 and J is TRBJ1-1, with D uncertain. Deletions cut 2 bases from V and 10 bases from J, with 11 bases between. This CDR3 contains 12 residues. Germline lookup yields CDR1 MDHEN and CDR2 SYDVKM. CDR3 region: CASSLQTGGAFF. CDR3 sequence (DNA): TGTGCCAGCAGTTTACAGACCGGCGGAGCTTTCTTT.

The V and J genes are TRBV30 and TRBJ2-2; no reliable D call. Germline CDR1 is GTSNPN and CDR2 is SVGIG (reference sequence). The CDR3 consists of 11 residues. The V end lost 5 bases, the J end lost 7 bases, and 8 bases lay between the germline ends. The CDR3 loop reads CAWLGYGELFF. The CDR3 DNA follows: TGTGCCTGGCTTGGGTACGGGGAGCTGTTTTTT.

This chain connects TRBV5-4 to TRBJ1-5; unclear D gene. CDR1 and CDR2 from the germline V gene are SGHNT and YYREEE (reference sequence). The CDR3 is 13 residues long. Trimming cost V 0 bases and J 7 bases, with 8 bases left between them. The CDR3 here is CASSLEREQPQHF. CDR3 in DNA: TGTGCCAGCAGCTTGGAGAGGGAACAGCCCCAGCATTTT.